This T cell receptor beta chain is from a study of PD-L1 blockade in urothelial cancer. Looking at the study overall: As for prior chemotherapy regimens, patients had received 0 to 3.

The data were produced by immunoSEQ multiplex PCR, yet TCRdb's version contains in-frame clones alone and is incomplete. This sample yields 95,000 to 130,000 clones, of which around 89% are seen a single time; more than 1.5% belongs to the top ten. Described time point: peripheral blood 6 weeks after treatment start. Germline CDR1 and CDR2: SGHDT and YYEEEE. The CDR3 is 16 residues long. V lost 1 base, J lost 7 bases, and 18 bases lay in between. The sample consisted of PBMCs, taken around atezolizumab (anti-PD-L1) treatment. The chain has TRBV5-6 and TRBJ2-1; no clear D gene. This clonotype was obtained from a man in his 60s with urothelial cancer. CDR3 amino acids: CASSLWKDSFRNEQFF. DNA of the CDR3: TGTGCCAGCAGCTTGTGGAAAGACTCCTTTAGGAATGAGCAGTTCTTC.